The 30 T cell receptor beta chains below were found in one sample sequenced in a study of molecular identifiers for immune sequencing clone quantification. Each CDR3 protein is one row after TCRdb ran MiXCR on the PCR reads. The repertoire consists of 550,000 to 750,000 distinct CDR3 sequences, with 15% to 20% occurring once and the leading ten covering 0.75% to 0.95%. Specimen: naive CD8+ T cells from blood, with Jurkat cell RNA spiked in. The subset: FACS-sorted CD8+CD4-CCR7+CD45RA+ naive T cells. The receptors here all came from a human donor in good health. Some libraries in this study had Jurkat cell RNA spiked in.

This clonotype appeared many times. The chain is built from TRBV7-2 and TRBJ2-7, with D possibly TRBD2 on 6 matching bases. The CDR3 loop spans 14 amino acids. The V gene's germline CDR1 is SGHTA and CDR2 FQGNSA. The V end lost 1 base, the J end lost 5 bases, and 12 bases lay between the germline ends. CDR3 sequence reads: CASSLGVGGDEQYF. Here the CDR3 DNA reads TGTGCCAGCAGCTTAGGGGTGGGGGGTGACGAGCAGTACTTC.

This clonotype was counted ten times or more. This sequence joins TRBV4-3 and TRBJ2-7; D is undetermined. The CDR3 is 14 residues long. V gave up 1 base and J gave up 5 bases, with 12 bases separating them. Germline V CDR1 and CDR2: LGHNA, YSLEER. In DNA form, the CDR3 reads TGCGCCAGCAGCCAAGGCACTACCGACCACGAGCAGTACTTC. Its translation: CASSQGTTDHEQYF.

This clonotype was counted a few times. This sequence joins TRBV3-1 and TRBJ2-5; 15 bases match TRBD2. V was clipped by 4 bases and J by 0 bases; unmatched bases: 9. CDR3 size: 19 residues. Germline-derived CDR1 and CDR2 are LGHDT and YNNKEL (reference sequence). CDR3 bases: TGTGCCAGCAGCCCCCCGGGACTAGCGGGGGGACAGTACCAAGAGACCCAGTACTTC. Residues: CASSPPGLAGGQYQETQYF.

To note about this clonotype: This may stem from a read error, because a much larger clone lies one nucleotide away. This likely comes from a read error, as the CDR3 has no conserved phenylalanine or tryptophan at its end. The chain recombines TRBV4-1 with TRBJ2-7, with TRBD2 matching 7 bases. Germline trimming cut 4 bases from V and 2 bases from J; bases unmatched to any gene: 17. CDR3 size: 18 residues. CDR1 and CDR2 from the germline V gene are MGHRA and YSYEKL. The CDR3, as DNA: TGCGCCAGCAGCCCGGCAGGTCTCGAAACTAGCGCGGCCTACGAGCAGTACCTC. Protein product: CASSPAGLETSAAYEQYL.

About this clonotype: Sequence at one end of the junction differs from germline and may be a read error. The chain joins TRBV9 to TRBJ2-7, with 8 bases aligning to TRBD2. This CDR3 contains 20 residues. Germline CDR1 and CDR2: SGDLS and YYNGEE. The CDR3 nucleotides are TGTGCCAGCAGCGTAGCTTGCGGACACCGTAGAATAGCGGGGAACTACGAGCAGTGCTTC. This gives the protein CASSVACGHRRIAGNYEQCF.

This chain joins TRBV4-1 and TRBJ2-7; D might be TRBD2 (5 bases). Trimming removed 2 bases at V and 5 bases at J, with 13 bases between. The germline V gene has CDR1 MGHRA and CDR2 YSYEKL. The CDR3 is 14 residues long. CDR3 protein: CASSQTVGSDEQYF. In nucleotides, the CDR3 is TGCGCCAGCAGCCAAACCGTGGGGAGCGACGAGCAGTACTTC.

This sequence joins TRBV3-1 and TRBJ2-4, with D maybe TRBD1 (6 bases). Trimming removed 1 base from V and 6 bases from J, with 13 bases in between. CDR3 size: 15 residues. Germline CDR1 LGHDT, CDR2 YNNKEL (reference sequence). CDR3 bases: TGTGCCAGCAGCCAAGGTTTTGGGACATCAAACATTCAGTACTTC. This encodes CASSQGFGTSNIQYF.

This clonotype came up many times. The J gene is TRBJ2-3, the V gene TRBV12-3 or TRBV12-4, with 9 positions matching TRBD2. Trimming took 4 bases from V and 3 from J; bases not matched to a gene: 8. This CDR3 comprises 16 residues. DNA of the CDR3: TGTGCCAGCAGTTCTTTAGCGGGAGACGAAACAGATACGCAGTATTTT. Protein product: CASSSLAGDETDTQYF.

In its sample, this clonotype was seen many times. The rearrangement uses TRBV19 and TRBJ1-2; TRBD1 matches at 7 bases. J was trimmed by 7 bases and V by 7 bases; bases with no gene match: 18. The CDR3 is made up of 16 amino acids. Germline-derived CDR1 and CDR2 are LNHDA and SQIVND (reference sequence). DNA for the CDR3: TGTGCCAGTACCAGTACTTCTAGGGGGCAAGGGACTGGCTACACCTTC. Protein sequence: CASTSTSRGQGTGYTF.

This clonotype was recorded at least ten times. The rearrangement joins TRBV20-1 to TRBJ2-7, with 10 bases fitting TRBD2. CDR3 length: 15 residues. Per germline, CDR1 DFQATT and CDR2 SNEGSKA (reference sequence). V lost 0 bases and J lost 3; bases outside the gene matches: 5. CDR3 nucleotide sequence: TGCAGTGCTAGAGATGGCGCTAGCGGGAGCTACGAGCAGTACTTC. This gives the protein CSARDGASGSYEQYF.

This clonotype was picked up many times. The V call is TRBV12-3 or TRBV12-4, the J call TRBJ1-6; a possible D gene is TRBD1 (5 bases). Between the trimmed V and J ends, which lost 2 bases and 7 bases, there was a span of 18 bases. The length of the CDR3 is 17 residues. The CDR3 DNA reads TGTGCCAGCAGTTTACCCCGGACATTAGCCACCAATTCACCCCTCCACTTT. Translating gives CASSLPRTLATNSPLHF.

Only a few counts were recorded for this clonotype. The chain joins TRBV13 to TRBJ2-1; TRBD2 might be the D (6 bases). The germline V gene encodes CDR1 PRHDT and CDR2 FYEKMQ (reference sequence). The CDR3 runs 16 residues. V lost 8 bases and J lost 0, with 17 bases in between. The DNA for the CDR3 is TGTGCCAGCTCTGAGGGCGGGACGAGCTCCTACAATGAGCAGTTCTTC. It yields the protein CASSEGGTSSYNEQFF.

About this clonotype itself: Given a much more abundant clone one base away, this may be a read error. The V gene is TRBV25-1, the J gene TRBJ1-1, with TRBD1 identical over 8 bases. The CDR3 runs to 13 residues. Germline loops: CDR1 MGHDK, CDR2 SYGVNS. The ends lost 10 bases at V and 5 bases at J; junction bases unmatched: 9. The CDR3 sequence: CANTPGGGTEAFF. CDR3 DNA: TGTGCCAACACACCAGGGGGCGGAACTGAAGCTTTCTTT.

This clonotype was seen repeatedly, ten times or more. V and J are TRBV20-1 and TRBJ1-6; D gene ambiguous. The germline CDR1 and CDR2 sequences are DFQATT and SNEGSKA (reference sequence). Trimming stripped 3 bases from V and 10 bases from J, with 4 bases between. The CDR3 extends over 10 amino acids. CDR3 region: CSASSSPLHF. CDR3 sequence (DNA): TGCAGTGCTAGTTCCTCACCCCTCCACTTT.

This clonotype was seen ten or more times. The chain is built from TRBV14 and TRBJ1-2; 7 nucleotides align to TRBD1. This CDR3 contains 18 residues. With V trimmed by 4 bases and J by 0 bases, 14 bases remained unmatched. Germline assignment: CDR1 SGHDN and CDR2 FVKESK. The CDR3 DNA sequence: TGTGCCAGCAGCCCTCCTGACCCGGGACAGCTAGCTAACTATGGCTACACCTTC. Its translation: CASSPPDPGQLANYGYTF.

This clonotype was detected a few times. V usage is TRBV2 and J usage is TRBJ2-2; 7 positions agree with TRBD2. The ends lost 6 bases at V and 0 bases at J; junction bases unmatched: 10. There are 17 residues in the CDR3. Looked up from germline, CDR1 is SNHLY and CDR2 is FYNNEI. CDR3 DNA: TGTGCCAGCAGGATTAGAACGGGAGGCCCGAACACCGGGGAGCTGTTTTTT. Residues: CASRIRTGGPNTGELFF.

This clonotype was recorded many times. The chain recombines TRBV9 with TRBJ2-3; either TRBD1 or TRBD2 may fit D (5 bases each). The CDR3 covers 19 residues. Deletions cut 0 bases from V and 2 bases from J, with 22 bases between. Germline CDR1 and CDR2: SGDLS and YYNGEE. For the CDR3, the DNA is TGTGCCAGCAGCGTAGGCCGGGGAAGGGGCCCGGCACTCACAGATACGCAGTATTTT. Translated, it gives CASSVGRGRGPALTDTQYF.

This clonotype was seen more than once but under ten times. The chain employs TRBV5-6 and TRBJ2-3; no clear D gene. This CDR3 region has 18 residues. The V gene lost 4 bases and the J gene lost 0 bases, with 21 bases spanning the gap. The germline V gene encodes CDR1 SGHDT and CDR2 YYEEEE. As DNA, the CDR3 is TGTGCCAGCAGCCCGAGTCGCTTTGCGGTCGTTAGCACAGATACGCAGTATTTT. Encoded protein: CASSPSRFAVVSTDTQYF.

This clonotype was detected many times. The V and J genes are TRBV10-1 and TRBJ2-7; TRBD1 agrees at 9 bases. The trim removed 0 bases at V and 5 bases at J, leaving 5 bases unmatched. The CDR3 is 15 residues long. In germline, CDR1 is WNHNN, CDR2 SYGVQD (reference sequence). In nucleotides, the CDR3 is TGCGCCAGCAGTGAGTCACCGGGACAGGGCCACGAGCAGTACTTC. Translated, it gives CASSESPGQGHEQYF.

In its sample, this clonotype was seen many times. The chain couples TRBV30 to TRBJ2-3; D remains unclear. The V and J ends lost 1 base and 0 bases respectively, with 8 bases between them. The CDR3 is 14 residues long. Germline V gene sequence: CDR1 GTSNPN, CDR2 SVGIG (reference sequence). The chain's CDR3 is CAWSGAVSTDTQYF. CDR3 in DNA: TGTGCCTGGAGTGGGGCGGTGAGCACAGATACGCAGTATTTT. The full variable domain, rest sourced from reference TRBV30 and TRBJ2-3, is SQTIHQWPATLVQPVGSPLSLECTVEGTSNPNLYWYRQAAGRGLQLLFYSVGIGQISSEVPQNLSASRPQDRQFILSSKKLLLSDSGFYLCAWSGAVSTDTQYFGPGTRLTVL.

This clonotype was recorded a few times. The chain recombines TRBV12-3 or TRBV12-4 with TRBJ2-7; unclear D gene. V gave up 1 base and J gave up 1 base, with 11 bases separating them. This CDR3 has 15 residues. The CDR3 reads CASSLEYRSSYEQYF. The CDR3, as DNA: TGTGCCAGCAGTTTAGAGTATCGGAGTTCCTACGAGCAGTACTTC.

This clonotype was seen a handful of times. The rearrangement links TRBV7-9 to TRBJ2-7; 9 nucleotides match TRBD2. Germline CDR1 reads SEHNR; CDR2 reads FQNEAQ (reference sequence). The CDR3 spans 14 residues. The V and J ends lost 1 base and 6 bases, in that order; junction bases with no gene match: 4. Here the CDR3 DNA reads TGTGCCAGCAGCTTAGGGCTAGCGGGACTCGAGCAGTACTTC. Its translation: CASSLGLAGLEQYF.

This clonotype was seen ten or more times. The DNA of the CDR3 is TGCAGCGTAAGACCCACTGGAGACACTGAAGCTTTCTTT. Its translation is CSVRPTGDTEAFF. The chain has TRBV29-1 and TRBJ1-1; D is uncertain. CDR1 and CDR2 from the germline V gene are SQVTM and ANQGSEA. V shed 6 bases and J shed 3 bases, with 14 bases lying between them. This CDR3 contains 13 residues.

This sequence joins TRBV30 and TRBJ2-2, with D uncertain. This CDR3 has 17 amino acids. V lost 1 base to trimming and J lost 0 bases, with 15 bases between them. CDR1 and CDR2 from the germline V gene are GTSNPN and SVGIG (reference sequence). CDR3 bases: TGTGCCTGGAGTGCGGCACCAGGTGGAACGAACACCGGGGAGCTGTTTTTT. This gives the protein CAWSAAPGGTNTGELFF.

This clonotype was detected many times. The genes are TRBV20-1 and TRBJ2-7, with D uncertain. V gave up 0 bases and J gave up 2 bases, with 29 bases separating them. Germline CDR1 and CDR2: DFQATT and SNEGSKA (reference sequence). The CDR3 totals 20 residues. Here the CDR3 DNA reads TGCAGTGCTAGAGATCTTTCACTTAGTTCCCCCGGATCTCGTCCCTACGAGCAGTACTTC. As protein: CSARDLSLSSPGSRPYEQYF.

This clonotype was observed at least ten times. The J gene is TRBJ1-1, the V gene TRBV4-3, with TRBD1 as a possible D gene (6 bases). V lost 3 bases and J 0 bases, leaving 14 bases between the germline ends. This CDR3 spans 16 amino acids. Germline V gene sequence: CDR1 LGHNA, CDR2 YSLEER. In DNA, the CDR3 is TGCGCCAGCAGCCAGGGGACATCAGCAATGAACACTGAAGCTTTCTTT. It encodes CASSQGTSAMNTEAFF.

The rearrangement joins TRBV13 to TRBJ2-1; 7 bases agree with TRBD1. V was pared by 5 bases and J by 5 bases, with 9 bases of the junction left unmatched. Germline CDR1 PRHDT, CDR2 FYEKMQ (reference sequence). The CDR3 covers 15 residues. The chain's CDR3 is CASSRGGAGDNEQFF. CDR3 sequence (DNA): TGTGCCAGCAGCCGAGGGGGCGCGGGTGACAATGAGCAGTTCTTC.

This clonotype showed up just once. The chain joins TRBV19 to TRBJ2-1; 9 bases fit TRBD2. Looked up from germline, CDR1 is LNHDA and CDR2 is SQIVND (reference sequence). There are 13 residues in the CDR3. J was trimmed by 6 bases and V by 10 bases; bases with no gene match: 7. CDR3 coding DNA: TGTGCCAATACTCCTAGCGGGATCAATGAGCAGTTCTTC. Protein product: CANTPSGINEQFF.

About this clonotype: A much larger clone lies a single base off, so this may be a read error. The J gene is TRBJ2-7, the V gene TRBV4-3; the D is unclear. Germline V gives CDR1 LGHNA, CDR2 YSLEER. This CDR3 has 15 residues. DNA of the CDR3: TGCGCCAGCGGCCAAGACATGGGCAACTTCTACGAGCAGTACTTC. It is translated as CASGQDMGNFYEQYF.

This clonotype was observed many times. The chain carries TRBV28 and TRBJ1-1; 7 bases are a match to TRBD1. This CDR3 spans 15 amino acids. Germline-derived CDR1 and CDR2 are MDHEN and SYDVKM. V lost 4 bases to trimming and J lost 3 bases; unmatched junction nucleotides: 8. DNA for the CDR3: TGTGCCAGCAGTTCCTCCGGGACAGTAGACACTGAAGCTTTCTTT. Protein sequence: CASSSSGTVDTEAFF. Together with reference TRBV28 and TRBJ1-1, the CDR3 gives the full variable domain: DVKVTQSSRYLVKRTGEKVFLECVQDMDHENMFWYRQDPGLGLRLIYFSYDVKMKEKGDIPEGYSVSREKKERFSLILESASTNQTSMYLCASSSSGTVDTEAFFGQGTRLTVV.